This TCR beta chain was obtained from a study of blood T cell repertoires in COVID-19. This CDR3 contains 15 residues. The germline V gene encodes CDR1 SGHDN and CDR2 FVKESK. V lost 3 bases, J lost 4 bases, and 13 bases lay in between. Source study methods: Estimates of nucleated cell counts were drawn from the amplification of reference gene primers. Using immunoSEQ multiplex PCR, the repertoire was profiled, and TCRdb retains in-frame clones only, with some absent. For V, J and clone size, that table is used; D and trimming come from the DNA. The repertoire has approximately 210,000 clones, 80% to 85% of them found once; the top ten carry around 9%.

The sequence came from a woman aged 45-65 years with acute COVID-19. Sequencing was performed on PBMCs or T cells enriched from blood (not recorded which). V gene TRBV14 combines with J gene TRBJ1-3, with TRBD1 as a possible D gene (6 bases). In nucleotides, the CDR3 is TGTGCCAGCAGCCAGCAACAGGGTCTCGGAAACACCATATATTTT. This translates into CASSQQQGLGNTIYF. The whole variable domain, filled in from reference TRBV14 and TRBJ1-3, reads EAGVTQFPSHSVIEKGQTVTLRCDPISGHDNLYWYRRVMGKEIKFLLHFVKESKQDESGMPNNRFLAERTGGTYSTLKVQPAELEDSGVYFCASSQQQGLGNTIYFGEGSWLTVV.